One sample yielded the 6 T cell receptor beta chains listed below, sequenced in a study of T cells in Graves' hyperthyroidism and ophthalmopathy. Regions amplified from RNA transcripts were the TCR beta CDR3 regions. The HTBI primer set drove a first-round RT-PCR of the TCR CDR3. MiXCR was run by TCRdb on the multiplex PCR reads, yielding one entry per CDR3 protein. Counted here are about 59,000 distinct CDR3 sequences, 53% occurring once; the ten biggest clones make up approximately 3.4%. What was sequenced was blood. Receptor source: a woman aged 55-70 years with Graves' ophthalmopathy.

This chain uses TRBV29-1 with TRBJ2-3; 10 bases line up with TRBD2. J gave up 1 base and V 4 bases, and 5 bases lay outside the gene matches. Germline V gives CDR1 SQVTM, CDR2 ANQGSEA. The CDR3 spans 15 residues. The CDR3 region has the DNA TGCAGCGTTGCTCTAGCGGGAGTGGGCACAGATACGCAGTATTTT. Its protein is CSVALAGVGTDTQYF.

The CDR3 spells CSGSAGIGNEQFF. CDR3 in DNA: TGCAGTGGGTCGGCCGGGATAGGCAATGAGCAGTTCTTC. This chain links TRBV20-1 with TRBJ2-1; a possible D gene is TRBD2 (5 bases). V was pared by 7 bases and J by 6 bases, with 16 bases between. In germline, CDR1 is DFQATT, CDR2 SNEGSKA (reference sequence). The CDR3 is 13 amino acids.

At least ten counts were recorded for this clonotype. This rearrangement joins TRBV7-9 to TRBJ1-2; perhaps TRBD1 as D (5 bases). Trimming stripped 5 bases from V and 6 bases from J, with 16 bases between. CDR1 is SEHNR and CDR2 is FQNEAQ in the germline V gene (reference sequence). The CDR3 sequence is 14 residues long. The CDR3: CASSQGTGSNGYTF. The CDR3 nucleotides read TGTGCCAGCAGCCAGGGTACTGGAAGCAATGGCTACACCTTC.

The rearrangement uses TRBV7-8 and TRBJ2-3; D is unresolved. CDR1 SGHVS and CDR2 FQNEAQ come from the germline V gene. V dropped 5 bases and J dropped 2 bases, with 11 bases sitting between them. The CDR3 contains 14 residues. The CDR3 nucleotides read TGTGCCAGCAGCCCGTGGACGACCACAGATACGCAGTATTTT. Translated: CASSPWTTTDTQYF. The variable domain in full, with the rest retrieved from reference TRBV7-8 and TRBJ2-3, is GAGVSQSPRYKVAKRGQDVALRCDPISGHVSLFWYQQALGQGPEFLTYFQNEAQLDKSGLPSDRFFAERPEGSVSTLKIQRTQQEDSAVYLCASSPWTTTDTQYFGPGTRLTVL.

The rearrangement links TRBV9 to TRBJ2-1, with D unresolved. Germline V CDR1 and CDR2: SGDLS, YYNGEE. This CDR3 region has 16 residues. V was pared by 0 bases and J by 2 bases, with 12 bases between. CDR3 protein: CASSVEADLAYNEQFF. The DNA of the CDR3 is TGTGCCAGCAGCGTAGAGGCGGACCTGGCCTACAATGAGCAGTTCTTC. Variable domain in full (rest from reference TRBV9 and TRBJ2-1): DSGVTQTPKHLITATGQRVTLRCSPRSGDLSVYWYQQSLDQGLQFLIQYYNGEERAKGNILERFSAQQFPDLHSELNLSSLELGDSALYFCASSVEADLAYNEQFFGPGTRLTVL.

The chain has TRBV7-9 and TRBJ1-2; 10 bases map to TRBD1. Germline V lookup: CDR1 SEHNR, CDR2 FQNEAQ (reference sequence). The CDR3 extends over 16 amino acids. After removal of 5 bases from V and 5 bases from J, the junction contained 11 bases not matched to a gene. CDR3 residues: CASSVGTGDFWYGYTF. The CDR3, as DNA: TGTGCCAGCAGCGTCGGGACAGGGGACTTCTGGTATGGCTACACCTTC. Variable domain in full (rest from reference TRBV7-9 and TRBJ1-2): DTGVSQNPRHKITKRGQNVTFRCDPISEHNRLYWYRQTLGQGPEFLTYFQNEAQLEKSRLLSDRFSAERPKGSFSTLEIQRTEQGDSAMYLCASSVGTGDFWYGYTFGSGTRLTVV.